The TCR beta chain described here comes from a study of beta chain features in type 1 diabetes. Sequencing targeted expressed TCRB transcripts, as all isolated RNA had been reverse transcribed. Here immunoSEQ multiplex PCR was the method, and the copy in TCRdb shows in-frame clones only, minus some. The repertoire has a few hundred thousand clones, over 9% of them found once; the top ten carry over 0.45%. At least ten counts were recorded for this clone. Its antigen is undetermined. V was shortened by 0 bases and J by 4 bases, with 12 bases between the two germline ends. Germline CDR1 and CDR2: SGHDN and FVKESK. The CDR3 loop spans 15 amino acids. The study, taken as a whole, reports: Among all four CD4+ subsets, Type 1 diabetes patients had TCRB CDR3s that were moderately but significantly shorter.

The chain carries TRBV14 and TRBJ2-5; D not resolved. The origin of this receptor is a man aged 30-40 years with type 1 diabetes. Sequencing used central memory CD4+ T cells from blood. The CDR3 DNA sequence: TGTGCCAGCAGCCAAGATCCCCGGTGGGGAGAGACCCAGTACTTC. This sequence encodes CASSQDPRWGETQYF.